These 30 T cell receptor beta chains share one sample of origin, sequenced in a study of cytomegalovirus exposure and HLA in healthy donors. The PCR made use of 60 Vbeta and 13 Jbeta primers. The method was immunoSEQ multiplex PCR; TCRdb's version includes in-frame clones alone and lacks a portion of them. Among approximately 280,000 clones listed, 75% to 90% were seen once. Sequenced input: PBMCs. The source is a man aged 35 to 55 in good health and CMV-seropositive.

V usage is TRBV2 and J usage is TRBJ1-3, with D unclear. V gave up 6 bases and J gave up 4 bases, with 19 bases separating them. Per germline, CDR1 SNHLY and CDR2 FYNNEI. The CDR3 sequence is 16 residues long. The CDR3, as DNA: TGTGCCAGCAGAATAACAGCGGGAGGAGGAGGAAACACCATATATTTT. It codes for CASRITAGGGGNTIYF.

This clone has only a few counts. The chain uses TRBV5-6 and TRBJ1-2, with TRBD1 matching 7 bases. V lost 6 bases and J lost 7; bases outside the gene matches: 6. CDR1 is SGHDT, CDR2 YYEEEE, per germline. This CDR3 comprises 12 residues. The CDR3 sequence: CASTGTALGYTF. CDR3 DNA: TGTGCCAGCACCGGGACAGCTCTTGGCTACACCTTC.

The rearrangement uses TRBV19 and TRBJ2-5, with TRBD2 matching 11 bases. The CDR3 spans 16 residues. V was clipped by 5 bases and J by 1 base; unmatched bases: 6. Germline V CDR1 and CDR2: LNHDA, SQIVND (reference sequence). The CDR3 sequence is CASSVVLAGAQETQYF. The CDR3 nucleotides are TGTGCCAGTAGTGTAGTACTAGCGGGAGCCCAAGAGACCCAGTACTTC.

The chain uses TRBV28 and TRBJ2-3; 7 nucleotides line up with TRBD1. The germline CDR1 and CDR2 sequences are MDHEN and SYDVKM. There are 15 residues in the CDR3. Trimming cost V 4 bases and J 9 bases; bases outside gene matches: 13. In nucleotides, the CDR3 is TGTGCCAGCAGTTACATTACGACAGGGAAAGGGACGCAGTATTTT. It encodes CASSYITTGKGTQYF. Drawing the rest from reference TRBV28 and TRBJ2-3, the complete variable domain is DVKVTQSSRYLVKRTGEKVFLECVQDMDHENMFWYRQDPGLGLRLIYFSYDVKMKEKGDIPEGYSVSREKKERFSLILESASTNQTSMYLCASSYITTGKGTQYFGPGTRLTVL.

The V call is TRBV7-9, the J call TRBJ2-5; 8 bases match TRBD1. The V gene's germline CDR1 is SEHNR and CDR2 FQNEAQ (reference sequence). The CDR3 is 14 amino acids. The J segment lost 5 bases and the V segment lost 5 bases, leaving 7 bases of the junction unmatched. The CDR3, as DNA: TGTGCCAGCAGCGTCCGGGGACAGGAGGAGACCCAGTACTTC. This sequence encodes CASSVRGQEETQYF. The full variable domain, with the rest looked up from reference TRBV7-9 and TRBJ2-5, is DTGVSQNPRHKITKRGQNVTFRCDPISEHNRLYWYRQTLGQGPEFLTYFQNEAQLEKSRLLSDRFSAERPKGSFSTLEIQRTEQGDSAMYLCASSVRGQEETQYFGPGTRLLVL.

The chain is built from TRBV2 and TRBJ2-7; 7 nucleotides agree with TRBD2. Germline loops: CDR1 SNHLY, CDR2 FYNNEI. There are 15 residues in the CDR3. V was clipped by 4 bases and J by 6 bases; unmatched bases: 12. CDR3: CASSVWLADVGEQYF. The CDR3 region has the DNA TGTGCCAGCAGTGTTTGGCTAGCGGACGTGGGCGAGCAGTACTTC. Drawing the rest from reference TRBV2 and TRBJ2-7, the complete variable domain is EPEVTQTPSHQVTQMGQEVILRCVPISNHLYFYWYRQILGQKVEFLVSFYNNEISEKSEIFDDQFSVERPDGSNFTLKIRSTKLEDSAMYFCASSVWLADVGEQYFGPGTRLTVT.

Points on this clone: At one of its ends the junction is not consistent with the germline gene, which may arise from a read error. The chain carries TRBV7-9 and TRBJ1-2; D uncertain. This CDR3 has 12 residues. Germline V CDR1 and CDR2: SEHNR, FQNEAQ (reference sequence). The CDR3 protein is CSSSLGLYGYTF. CDR3 DNA: TGTTCCAGCAGCTTAGGACTTTATGGCTACACCTTC.

This chain links TRBV19 with TRBJ2-2, with 11 bases that match TRBD2. Germline loops: CDR1 LNHDA, CDR2 SQIVND (reference sequence). The J segment lost 7 bases and the V segment lost 4 bases, leaving 14 bases of the junction unmatched. CDR3 length: 18 amino acids. DNA for the CDR3: TGTGCCAGTAGTACCCAAAGGGTAGCGGGAGGGCCACTCGGGGAGCTGTTTTTT. Translation gives CASSTQRVAGGPLGELFF. Using reference TRBV19 and TRBJ2-2 for the parts outside the CDR3, the full variable domain is DGGITQSPKYLFRKEGQNVTLSCEQNLNHDAMYWYRQDPGQGLRLIYYSQIVNDFQKGDIAEGYSVSREKKESFPLTVTSAQKNPTAFYLCASSTQRVAGGPLGELFFGEGSRLTVL.

This chain joins TRBV9 and TRBJ2-7; 9 bases are a match to TRBD1. Germline V lookup: CDR1 SGDLS, CDR2 YYNGEE. V shed 7 bases, J shed 6 bases, and the junction held 5 bases outside the gene matches. The CDR3 runs to 12 residues. CDR3 coding DNA: TGTGCCAGCGGGACAGGGCTTTCCGAGCAGTACTTC. Residues: CASGTGLSEQYF.

CDR3 in amino acids: CASSTGLAGWDEQFF. The DNA of the CDR3 is TGTGCCAGCAGTACCGGGCTAGCGGGATGGGATGAGCAGTTCTTC. The V and J genes are TRBV27 and TRBJ2-1, with 9 bases lining up with TRBD2. Trimming at V came to 5 bases and at J to 8 bases, leaving 10 bases not matched to a gene. The CDR3 totals 15 residues. The V gene's germline CDR1 is MNHEY and CDR2 SMNVEV (reference sequence).

This clone was seen just once. The chain is built from TRBV15 and TRBJ2-5; TRBD1 matches 7 bases. Germline assignment: CDR1 LNHNV and CDR2 YYDKDF (reference sequence). The trim removed 4 bases at V and 5 bases at J, leaving 7 bases unmatched. This CDR3 is 14 amino acids long. Here the CDR3 DNA reads TGTGCCACCAGCACCCACCCCAGGGGGGAGACCCAGTACTTC. This encodes CATSTHPRGETQYF.

V usage is TRBV6-1 and J usage is TRBJ2-1; a possible D gene is TRBD2 (6 bases). The CDR3 runs to 16 residues. The V gene's germline CDR1 is MNHNS and CDR2 SASEGT. The V and J ends lost 4 bases and 4 bases respectively, with 17 bases between them. The CDR3 reads CASSGPRRGWYNEQFF. CDR3 DNA: TGTGCCAGCAGTGGCCCCCGGAGGGGATGGTACAATGAGCAGTTCTTC.

The rearrangement uses TRBV30 and TRBJ2-7; D may be TRBD2 (5 bases). Germline loops: CDR1 GTSNPN, CDR2 SVGIG (reference sequence). CDR3 length: 14 amino acids. Trimming cost V 3 bases and J 3 bases, with 15 bases left between them. The DNA for the CDR3 is TGTGCCTGGAGGCCTTTACAGCGGTTCTACGAGCAGTACTTC. It codes for CAWRPLQRFYEQYF.

In DNA form, the CDR3 reads TGTGCCAGCAGTCACCGGGACAGGGGACACACTGAAGCTTTCTTT. Amino acid sequence: CASSHRDRGHTEAFF. The gene calls are TRBV27 and TRBJ1-1, with TRBD1 matching 10 bases. The CDR3 runs 15 residues. V gave up 5 bases and J gave up 3 bases; unmatched junction bases: 6. The V gene's germline CDR1 is MNHEY and CDR2 SMNVEV (reference sequence).

The chain uses TRBV19 and TRBJ1-3; D is possibly TRBD1 (6 bases). The ends were cut back, 3 bases at V and 3 bases at J, with 9 bases in the middle. The length of the CDR3 is 14 residues. Germline-derived CDR1 and CDR2 are LNHDA and SQIVND (reference sequence). CDR3 coding DNA: TGTGCCAGTAGTATTCAGGGGAATGGAAACACCATATATTTT. Its translation is CASSIQGNGNTIYF.

J is TRBJ2-3 and V is TRBV2; TRBD2 aligns across 9 bases. Germline V gene lookup returns CDR1 SNHLY and CDR2 FYNNEI. V shed 4 bases, J shed 1 base, and the junction held 3 bases outside the gene matches. The CDR3 loop spans 15 amino acids. CDR3 nucleotides: TGTGCCAGCAGTGGGGGCGGGAGGGGCACAGATACGCAGTATTTT. This gives the protein CASSGGGRGTDTQYF.

J is TRBJ2-1 and V is TRBV7-8; TRBD1 aligns across 11 bases. The CDR3 loop spans 17 amino acids. Trimming took 5 bases from V and 6 from J; bases not matched to a gene: 12. Germline CDR1 is SGHVS and CDR2 is FQNEAQ. The CDR3 coding sequence is TGTGCCAGCAGCCGGACAGGGGGCGGTGCGGGACGCAATGAGCAGTTCTTC. It encodes CASSRTGGGAGRNEQFF.

V is TRBV28 and J is TRBJ2-1, with D hard to call. The CDR3 sequence is 16 residues long. The ends were cut back, 1 base at V and 1 base at J, with 11 bases in the middle. Germline V CDR1 and CDR2: MDHEN, SYDVKM. The CDR3 sequence is CASSLFLQTSYNEQFF. CDR3 bases: TGTGCCAGCAGTTTATTCTTGCAGACTTCCTACAATGAGCAGTTCTTC.

This clone was seen once. The chain is built from TRBV18 and TRBJ2-7; TRBD1 aligns across 7 bases. The ends lost 2 bases at V and 2 bases at J; junction bases unmatched: 0. This CDR3 spans 13 amino acids. Germline loops: CDR1 KGHSH, CDR2 LQKENI. CDR3 bases: TGTGCCAGCTCACCAAGGGGGCCCTACGAGCAGTACTTC. This encodes CASSPRGPYEQYF.

The chain joins TRBV9 to TRBJ1-3; TRBD1 is a possible D gene (6 bases). The V end lost 4 bases, the J end lost 6 bases, and 20 bases lay between the germline ends. The CDR3 has 16 amino acids. The germline V gene encodes CDR1 SGDLS and CDR2 YYNGEE. CDR3 DNA: TGTGCCAGCAGCCCCCGGACAGCCGGACCATTAAACACCATATATTTT. Protein: CASSPRTAGPLNTIYF.

This sequence joins TRBV10-1 and TRBJ1-1; TRBD1 matches at 8 bases. V trimming: 6 bases; J trimming: 8 bases; junction bases outside the gene matches: 2. The CDR3 extends over 11 amino acids. Germline-derived CDR1 and CDR2 are WNHNN and SYGVQD (reference sequence). The DNA for the CDR3 is TGCGCCAGCAGCTACAGGGGGGAAGCTTTCTTT. It translates to CASSYRGEAFF.

For this clone: At one end, the junction sequence differs from germline, possibly due to a read error. The chain carries TRBV7-9 and TRBJ2-6; D is ambiguous. Germline V lookup: CDR1 SEHNR, CDR2 FQNEAQ (reference sequence). The CDR3 is made up of 15 amino acids. CDR3 protein: CSSSFRSSGANVLTF. The CDR3 coding sequence is TGTTCCAGCAGCTTTCGGAGCTCTGGGGCCAACGTCCTGACTTTC.

Concerning this clone: It is unclear where the CDR3 begins or ends on the DNA, so no DNA is shown, and the CDR3 is as TCRdb lists it. The chain has TRBV7-2 and TRBJ2-7; TRBD2 is the table's D call and was not checked against the DNA. The CDR3 adds up to 14 amino acids, both ends counted. CDR1 SGHTA and CDR2 FQGNSA come from the germline V gene. The CDR3 here is CASSFGEGLYEQYF.

The chain recombines TRBV28 with TRBJ2-1, with 7 bases aligning to TRBD2. Germline CDR1 is MDHEN and CDR2 is SYDVKM. CDR3 length equals 13 residues. Trimming at V came to 8 bases and at J to 8 bases, leaving 9 bases not matched to a gene. CDR3 bases: TGTGCCAGCTTGGCGGGAGATTATCATGAGCAGTTCTTC. The encoded protein is CASLAGDYHEQFF.

The chain recombines TRBV5-1 with TRBJ2-7; D not resolved. Germline CDR1 reads SGHRS; CDR2 reads YFSETQ. V was pared by 4 bases and J by 0 bases, with 5 bases between. The CDR3 spans 12 residues. The CDR3 sequence: CASSLSSYEQYF. CDR3 bases: TGCGCCAGCAGCCTAAGCTCCTACGAGCAGTACTTC.

The chain combines TRBV7-3 with TRBJ2-3; 7 positions agree with TRBD2. This CDR3 is 16 amino acids long. Germline V gives CDR1 SGHTA, CDR2 FQGTGA. V was clipped by 4 bases and J by 4 bases; unmatched bases: 11. The CDR3 region is CASSSQAGIFADTQYF. The CDR3 coding sequence is TGTGCCAGCAGCTCCCAAGCGGGGATTTTTGCAGATACGCAGTATTTT.

The sample holds one count of this clone. V gene TRBV29-1 combines with J gene TRBJ2-3; 7 bases are shared with TRBD1. CDR3 length: 11 amino acids. J gave up 9 bases and V 7 bases, and 7 bases lay outside the gene matches. Germline V gene sequence: CDR1 SQVTM, CDR2 ANQGSEA. The CDR3 DNA is TGCAGCGAGTACAGGGGTGGCACGCAGTATTTT. Translated, it gives CSEYRGGTQYF.

The rearrangement uses TRBV5-4 and TRBJ1-6, with D possibly being TRBD1 (6 bases). Germline V gives CDR1 SGHNT, CDR2 YYREEE (reference sequence). Trimming removed 4 bases at V and 8 bases at J, with 19 bases between. The CDR3 is 16 amino acids. The CDR3 DNA reads TGTGCCAGCAGCCAGGAGGACGGGGGGCGAGATTCACCCCTCCACTTT. Translating gives CASSQEDGGRDSPLHF.

The CDR3 sequence: CASSRRDRVSYEQYF. The CDR3 DNA is TGTGCCAGCAGCCGCCGGGACAGGGTTTCCTACGAGCAGTACTTC. This chain joins TRBV5-4 and TRBJ2-7, with TRBD1 identical over 9 bases. CDR1 and CDR2 (germline): SGHNT, YYREEE (reference sequence). This CDR3 comprises 15 residues. V shed 4 bases and J 1 base; nucleotides not matched to a gene: 6.

The chain has TRBV9 and TRBJ2-2, with D possibly TRBD2 on 5 matching bases. The CDR3 is 15 amino acids. Trimming removed 4 bases at V and 2 bases at J, with 12 bases between. CDR1 and CDR2 from the germline V gene are SGDLS and YYNGEE. The CDR3 region is CASSPPSGNTGELFF. The CDR3, as DNA: TGTGCCAGCAGCCCGCCCAGCGGAAACACCGGGGAGCTGTTTTTT.